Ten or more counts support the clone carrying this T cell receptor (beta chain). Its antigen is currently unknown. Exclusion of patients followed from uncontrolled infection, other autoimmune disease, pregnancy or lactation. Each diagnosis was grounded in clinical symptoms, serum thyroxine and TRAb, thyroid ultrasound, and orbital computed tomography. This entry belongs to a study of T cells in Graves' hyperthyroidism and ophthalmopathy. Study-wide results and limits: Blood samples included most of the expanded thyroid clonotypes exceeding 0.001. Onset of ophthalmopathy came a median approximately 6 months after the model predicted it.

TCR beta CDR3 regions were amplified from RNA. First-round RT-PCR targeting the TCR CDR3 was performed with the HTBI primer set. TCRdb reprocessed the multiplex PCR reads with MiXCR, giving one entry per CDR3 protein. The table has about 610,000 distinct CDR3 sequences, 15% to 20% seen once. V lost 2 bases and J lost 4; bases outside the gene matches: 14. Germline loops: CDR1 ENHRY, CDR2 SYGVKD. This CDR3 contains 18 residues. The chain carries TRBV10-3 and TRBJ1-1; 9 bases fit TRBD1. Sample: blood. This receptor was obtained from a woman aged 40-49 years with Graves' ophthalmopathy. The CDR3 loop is CAISEIPGQGLRGTEAFF. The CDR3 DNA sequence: TGTGCCATCAGTGAGATACCCGGACAGGGGCTACGGGGCACTGAAGCTTTCTTT.